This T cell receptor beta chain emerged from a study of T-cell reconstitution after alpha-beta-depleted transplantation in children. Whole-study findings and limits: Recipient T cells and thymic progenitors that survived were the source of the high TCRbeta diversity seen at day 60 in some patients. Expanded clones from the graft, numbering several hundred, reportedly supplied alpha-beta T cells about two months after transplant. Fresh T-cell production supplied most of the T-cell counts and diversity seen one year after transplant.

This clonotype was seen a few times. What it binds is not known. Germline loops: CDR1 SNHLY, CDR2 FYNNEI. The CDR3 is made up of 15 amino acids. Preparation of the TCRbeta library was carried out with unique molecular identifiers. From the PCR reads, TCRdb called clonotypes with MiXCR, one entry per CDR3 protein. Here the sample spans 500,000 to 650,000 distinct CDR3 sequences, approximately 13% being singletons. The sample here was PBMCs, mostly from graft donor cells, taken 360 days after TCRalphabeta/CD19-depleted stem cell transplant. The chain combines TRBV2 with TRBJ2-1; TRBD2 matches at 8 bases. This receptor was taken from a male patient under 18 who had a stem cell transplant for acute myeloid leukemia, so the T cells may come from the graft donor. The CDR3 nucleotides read TGTGCGTCCCCGGGAGGGCCCTCGGCCGGCGGTGAGCAGTTCTTC. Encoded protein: CASPGGPSAGGEQFF.